This T cell receptor (beta chain) emerged from a study of immune cell composition in non-small cell lung cancer. In the study overall: Tumours were mainly lung adenocarcinoma or squamous cell carcinoma. The study's findings and limits: Tumour-associated clones >0.5% occurred in approximately 32% of adenocarcinomas, approximately 74% of squamous.

Profiling relied on immunoSEQ multiplex PCR, and the TCRdb table lists in-frame clones only, not all of them. Of 5,000 to 7,000 clones listed, about 85% are singletons. Normal lung was sampled as far from the tumour as possible, at least 3 cm. The CDR3 covers 13 residues. Germline V gene data show CDR1 as SGHDT and CDR2 as YYEEEE. The V end was cut by 2 bases, the J end by 8 bases, with 13 bases between. Regarding this clone: The antigen is unknown.

The TCR was taken from a human donor with non-small cell lung cancer. The chain employs TRBV5-6 and TRBJ1-2; TRBD1 might be the D (5 bases). The sequencing sample was made of non-adjacent lung tissue. The CDR3 DNA is TGTGCCAGCAGCTTCAAGGGGACTGGGGGCTACACCTTC. Translated: CASSFKGTGGYTF.